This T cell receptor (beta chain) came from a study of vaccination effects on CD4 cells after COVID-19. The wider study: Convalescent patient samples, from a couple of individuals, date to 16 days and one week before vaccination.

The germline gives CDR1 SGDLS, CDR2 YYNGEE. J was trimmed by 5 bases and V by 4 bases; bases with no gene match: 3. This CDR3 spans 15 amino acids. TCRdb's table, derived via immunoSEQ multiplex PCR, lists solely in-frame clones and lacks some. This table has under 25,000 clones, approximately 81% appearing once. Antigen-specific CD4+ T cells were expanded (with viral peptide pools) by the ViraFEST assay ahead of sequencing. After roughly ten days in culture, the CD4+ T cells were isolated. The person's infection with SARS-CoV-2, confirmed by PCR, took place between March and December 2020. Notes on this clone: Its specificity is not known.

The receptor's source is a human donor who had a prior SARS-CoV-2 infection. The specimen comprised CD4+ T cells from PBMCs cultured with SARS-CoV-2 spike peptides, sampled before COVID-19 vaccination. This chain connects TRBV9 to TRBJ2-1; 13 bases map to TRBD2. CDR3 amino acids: CASSRGTSGDNEQFF. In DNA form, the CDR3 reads TGTGCCAGCAGCCGGGGGACTAGCGGGGACAATGAGCAGTTCTTC.